These 25 T cell receptor beta chains share one sample of origin, sequenced in a study of blood T cell repertoires in COVID-19. Produced via immunoSEQ multiplex PCR; TCRdb's table is partial and in-frame only. The sample yields roughly 200,000 clones, 75% to 85% seen once. The sequenced sample was peripheral blood. These receptors were collected from a man between 60 and 75 years old with acute or convalescent COVID-19.

This chain joins TRBV27 and TRBJ2-3, with D perhaps matching TRBD2 (6 bases). The V gene's germline CDR1 is MNHEY and CDR2 SMNVEV (reference sequence). The CDR3 runs to 14 residues. V dropped 5 bases and J dropped 0 bases, with 9 bases sitting between them. CDR3 in amino acids: CASSTGVSTDTQYF. The CDR3 nucleotides read TGTGCCAGCAGTACGGGGGTTAGCACAGATACGCAGTATTTT.

Turning to this clone: Other nucleotide sequences in the sample specify the same CDR3. J is TRBJ1-1 and V is TRBV7-2, with D possibly being TRBD1 (6 bases). Trimming removed 5 bases at V and 3 bases at J, with 10 bases between. Germline V gene sequence: CDR1 SGHTA, CDR2 FQGNSA. The CDR3 length is 13 residues. CDR3 coding DNA: TGTGCCAGCAGCGCCCAGGGGTACACTGAAGCTTTCTTT. It is translated as CASSAQGYTEAFF.

The J gene is TRBJ1-1, the V gene TRBV4-2; D not resolved. CDR1 is LGHNA and CDR2 is YNFKEQ in the germline V gene. The CDR3 extends over 14 amino acids. Trimming removed 0 bases at V and 1 base at J, with 6 bases between. The CDR3 DNA follows: TGTGCCAGCAGCCAAGATCATTCGAACACTGAAGCTTTCTTT. Protein sequence: CASSQDHSNTEAFF.

The V gene is TRBV5-1, the J gene TRBJ2-7; 10 nucleotides match TRBD1. The CDR3 consists of 13 residues. CDR1 and CDR2 from the germline V gene are SGHRS and YFSETQ. V lost 4 bases, J lost 3 bases, and 1 base stayed unmatched. Here the CDR3 reads CASSRDRGYEQYF. The CDR3 bases are TGCGCCAGCAGCCGGGACAGGGGCTACGAGCAGTACTTC.

This clone was picked up one time. V and J are TRBV7-9 and TRBJ2-7; D gene ambiguous. V lost 4 bases and J lost 6, with 10 bases in between. Germline V gene data show CDR1 as SEHNR and CDR2 as FQNEAQ (reference sequence). The CDR3 is 12 residues long. The CDR3 protein is CASSSLDREQYF. CDR3 in DNA: TGTGCCAGCAGCTCCTTAGATCGCGAGCAGTACTTC.

This clone was recorded only once. This chain uses TRBV11-2 with TRBJ2-7; 10 bases line up with TRBD1. CDR3 size: 15 residues. V was pared by 1 base and J by 7 bases, with 7 bases of the junction left unmatched. The germline V gene encodes CDR1 SGHAT and CDR2 FQNNGV. CDR3 in DNA: TGTGCCAGCAGCTTAGTAAGAGGACAGGGGGGTGAGCAGTACTTC. Translation gives CASSLVRGQGGEQYF.

This clone was counted ten times or more. The rearrangement uses TRBV4-1 and TRBJ2-1; D possibly corresponds to TRBD2 (6 bases). V gave up 3 bases and J gave up 8 bases, with 17 bases separating them. The CDR3 spans 15 residues. Germline V lookup: CDR1 MGHRA, CDR2 YSYEKL. The CDR3 DNA is TGCGCCAGCAGCCAGGAACCGGGAGACTATTATGAGCAGTTCTTC. Its protein is CASSQEPGDYYEQFF.

V and J are TRBV9 and TRBJ1-2; no reliable D call. CDR1 and CDR2 (germline): SGDLS, YYNGEE. The CDR3 is 12 residues long. The V end was cut by 4 bases, the J end by 13 bases, with 17 bases between. The CDR3 nucleotides are TGTGCCAGCAGCTCGGGGTCGGAAATTGGCACCTTC. Translation: CASSSGSEIGTF.

The V gene is TRBV4-1, the J gene TRBJ1-1; D is uncertain. The CDR3 is 15 residues long. Germline V gene data show CDR1 as MGHRA and CDR2 as YSYEKL. V dropped 6 bases and J dropped 1 base, with 15 bases sitting between them. Here the CDR3 DNA reads TGCGCCAGCAGGGTCAGAGGCGCCCCGAACACTGAAGCTTTCTTT. Translated: CASRVRGAPNTEAFF.

This rearrangement joins TRBV2 to TRBJ2-1, with D possibly TRBD1 on 5 matching bases. CDR1 and CDR2 from the germline V gene are SNHLY and FYNNEI. V lost 8 bases, J lost 4 bases, and 6 bases lay in between. The CDR3 has 11 residues. The chain's CDR3 is CASGAYNEQFF. CDR3 nucleotides: TGTGCCAGCGGGGCGTACAATGAGCAGTTCTTC.

As regards this clone: This clone may be a read error of a much larger clone one base away. Other DNA sequences in this sample translate to the same CDR3. V gene TRBV18 combines with J gene TRBJ1-2; 7 bases are a match to TRBD1. This CDR3 is built from 15 residues. The germline V gene encodes CDR1 KGHSH and CDR2 LQKENI. The chain's CDR3 is CASSPVQRTGVGYTF. DNA of the CDR3: TGTGCCAGTTCACCTGTCCAGCGCACAGGGGTCGGCTACACCTTC.

The chain links TRBV19 to TRBJ1-5; D may be TRBD1 (6 bases). This CDR3 contains 14 residues. The V gene lost 8 bases and the J gene lost 5 bases, with 16 bases spanning the gap. Germline CDR1 is LNHDA and CDR2 is SQIVND (reference sequence). As DNA, the CDR3 is TGTGCCAGTTGCTTGGACAGCTCTTATCAGCCCCAGCATTTT. Protein product: CASCLDSSYQPQHF.

This clone was observed a handful of times. The V and J genes are TRBV4-1 and TRBJ1-2; TRBD1 agrees at 7 bases. Germline CDR1 and CDR2: MGHRA and YSYEKL. The CDR3 totals 14 residues. Losses at the gene ends were 3 bases for V and 8 bases for J; bases not matched to a gene: 9. The CDR3 coding sequence is TGCGCCAGCAGCCATAACCGGGACAGCGGAGGCTACACCTTC. This sequence encodes CASSHNRDSGGYTF.

This chain links TRBV5-1 with TRBJ2-1; TRBD2 aligns across 13 bases. The V gene end was trimmed by 0 bases and the J gene end by 0 bases; junction bases not matched to a gene: 6. The CDR3 sequence is 19 residues long. Looked up from germline, CDR1 is SGHRS and CDR2 is YFSETQ. CDR3 loop: CASSLAGTSGTRSYNEQFF. CDR3 DNA: TGCGCCAGCAGCTTGGCCGGGACTAGCGGGACGCGCTCCTACAATGAGCAGTTCTTC.

The chain joins TRBV9 to TRBJ1-3, with D unresolved. The V and J ends lost 2 bases and 0 bases respectively, with 9 bases between them. Germline V gives CDR1 SGDLS, CDR2 YYNGEE. CDR3 length: 15 residues. Written as DNA, the CDR3 is TGTGCCAGCAGCGTGGTTTCGGGCTCTGGAAACACCATATATTTT. It yields the protein CASSVVSGSGNTIYF.

The V gene is TRBV6-2 or TRBV6-3, the J gene TRBJ2-6, with TRBD2 as a possible D gene (6 bases). Trimming removed 4 bases at V and 0 bases at J, with 7 bases between. CDR3 length: 15 amino acids. Per the germline V gene, CDR1 is MNHEY and CDR2 is SVGEGT. As DNA, the CDR3 is TGTGCCAGCAGTTTCGGGAGCTCTGGGGCCAACGTCCTGACTTTC. Protein product: CASSFGSSGANVLTF.

This chain joins TRBV27 and TRBJ2-2, with a possible D match to TRBD2 (6 bases). Trimming shortened V by 3 bases and J by 5 bases, and 13 bases separated the two germline ends. Germline CDR1 MNHEY, CDR2 SMNVEV (reference sequence). The CDR3 loop spans 15 amino acids. CDR3 DNA: TGTGCCAGCAGTTTTGTAGGGGAGGCAACCGGGGAGCTGTTTTTT. This gives the protein CASSFVGEATGELFF.

Worth noting for this clone: Other DNA sequences in this specimen translate into the identical CDR3. The chain's CDR3 is CASSRDSYGYTF. CDR3 DNA: TGTGCCAGCAGCCGCGACAGCTATGGCTACACCTTC. The chain links TRBV9 to TRBJ1-2; D perhaps matches TRBD1 (5 bases). V lost 4 bases to trimming and J lost 4 bases, with 8 bases between them. The CDR3 spans 12 residues. The V gene's germline CDR1 is SGDLS and CDR2 YYNGEE.

This rearrangement joins TRBV18 to TRBJ1-6, with a possible D match to TRBD1 (5 bases). V gave up 3 bases and J gave up 10 bases, with 31 bases separating them. Germline values: CDR1 KGHSH, CDR2 LQKENI. This CDR3 comprises 20 residues. The CDR3 region is CASSPSSLGSGWGIRSPLHF. In DNA, the CDR3 is TGTGCCAGCTCACCCTCCTCCCTCGGATCAGGGTGGGGCATAAGATCACCCCTCCACTTT.

The genes are TRBV4-2 and TRBJ1-6; 8 bases fit TRBD1. The CDR3 runs 17 residues. Trimming took 0 bases from V and 9 from J; bases not matched to a gene: 10. CDR1 is LGHNA and CDR2 is YNFKEQ in the germline V gene. The CDR3 spells CASSQERLGTGTSPLHF. CDR3 bases: TGTGCCAGCAGCCAAGAACGTCTGGGGACAGGTACTTCACCCCTCCACTTT.

This rearrangement joins TRBV6-5 to TRBJ2-3; D gene ambiguous. V lost 8 bases and J 2 bases, leaving 5 bases between the germline ends. This CDR3 is built from 11 residues. In germline, CDR1 is MNHEY, CDR2 SVGAGI. CDR3 sequence: CASGHTDTQYF. Here the CDR3 DNA reads TGTGCCAGCGGCCACACAGATACGCAGTATTTT.

The chain has TRBV10-3 and TRBJ1-1, with a possible D match to TRBD1 (6 bases). The CDR3 extends over 14 amino acids. The V gene lost 8 bases and the J gene lost 0 bases, with 13 bases spanning the gap. Germline CDR1 reads ENHRY; CDR2 reads SYGVKD. For the CDR3, the DNA is TGTGCCATCGCACCGACAGGCCTGAACACTGAAGCTTTCTTT. This encodes CAIAPTGLNTEAFF.

This chain uses TRBV10-3 with TRBJ1-1; no firm D call. The CDR3 runs to 12 residues. Germline lookup yields CDR1 ENHRY and CDR2 SYGVKD. With 0 bases removed from V and 7 bases from J, the gap between germline ends came to 6 bases. For the CDR3, the DNA is TGTGCCATCAGTGAGTCGACTGGTGAAGCTTTCTTT. Its protein is CAISESTGEAFF.

This clone was detected only once. The V gene is TRBV14, the J gene TRBJ1-2, with D tentatively TRBD1 (5 bases). Between the trimmed V and J ends, which lost 3 bases and 4 bases, there was a span of 12 bases. The CDR3 is 14 amino acids. Germline CDR1 and CDR2: SGHDN and FVKESK. This CDR3 reads CASSHFDSPYGYTF. The CDR3 bases are TGTGCCAGCAGCCACTTCGACAGCCCCTATGGCTACACCTTC.

The V and J genes are TRBV12-3 or TRBV12-4 and TRBJ2-7, with TRBD2 matching 7 bases. The CDR3 totals 12 residues. V was pared by 6 bases and J by 6 bases, with 5 bases of the junction left unmatched. Here the CDR3 reads CASSTSVGEQYF. The CDR3 nucleotides are TGTGCCAGCAGCACTAGCGTCGGCGAGCAGTACTTC.